These 8 T cell receptor beta chains were sequenced from one sample in a study of T cells in Graves' hyperthyroidism and ophthalmopathy. RNA transcripts provided the source from which TCR beta CDR3 regions were amplified. Researchers ran a first-round RT-PCR on the TCR CDR3 using the HTBI primer set. MiXCR was run by TCRdb on the multiplex PCR reads, yielding one entry per CDR3 protein. The sample has a few hundred thousand distinct CDR3 sequences, about a sixth seen once; the top ten hold roughly 6.6%. The sample comprised blood. Receptors originate from a woman between 25 and 40 years old with Graves' hyperthyroidism.

This clonotype came up a few times. This sequence joins TRBV19 and TRBJ1-5; 7 bases line up with TRBD1. Germline V gene sequence: CDR1 LNHDA, CDR2 SQIVND (reference sequence). The V gene end was trimmed by 6 bases and the J gene end by 6 bases; junction bases not matched to a gene: 11. The CDR3 is 15 amino acids. The CDR3 here is CASRSDRRLSQPQHF. The CDR3 region has the DNA TGTGCCAGTAGGTCGGACAGGCGCCTGAGTCAGCCCCAGCATTTT.

V and J are TRBV3-1 and TRBJ2-7, with D perhaps assigned TRBD1 or TRBD2 (5 bases each). The CDR3 consists of 14 residues. CDR1 and CDR2 from the germline V gene are LGHDT and YNNKEL (reference sequence). The V end lost 5 bases, the J end lost 5 bases, and 16 bases lay between the germline ends. The DNA for the CDR3 is TGTGCCAGCAGCTCCGGGACCCTTTTGGACGAGCAGTACTTC. Protein product: CASSSGTLLDEQYF.

This clonotype was observed at least ten times. The chain is built from TRBV27 and TRBJ2-7; D is ambiguous. The CDR3 length is 12 residues. CDR1 and CDR2 from the germline V gene are MNHEY and SMNVEV (reference sequence). The V and J ends lost 6 bases and 2 bases respectively, with 8 bases between them. The CDR3 reads CASRGSTYEQYF. The CDR3 bases are TGTGCCAGCAGGGGCAGCACCTACGAGCAGTACTTC.

This clonotype showed up just a few times. The rearrangement links TRBV5-1 to TRBJ2-3; D is undetermined. This CDR3 has 15 residues. The V and J ends lost 2 bases and 3 bases respectively, with 13 bases between them. Germline lookup yields CDR1 SGHRS and CDR2 YFSETQ. The chain's CDR3 is CASSFRVVGTDTQYF. The CDR3 DNA is TGCGCCAGCAGCTTCCGGGTGGTAGGTACAGATACGCAGTATTTT.

In its sample, this clonotype was seen many times. Written as DNA, the CDR3 is TGTGCCAGCAGTGAAGCAAGAGCCACCGGGGAGCTGTTTTTT. This gives the protein CASSEARATGELFF. The rearrangement uses TRBV2 and TRBJ2-2; no firm D call. There are 14 residues in the CDR3. Trimming took 0 bases from V and 4 from J, leaving 6 bases between them. Germline V gene data show CDR1 as SNHLY and CDR2 as FYNNEI.

J is TRBJ2-2 and V is TRBV5-1; no definite D call. The CDR3 loop spans 14 amino acids. Germline-derived CDR1 and CDR2 are SGHRS and YFSETQ. Trimming left V 5 bases short and J 7 bases short, with 15 bases between. DNA of the CDR3: TGCGCCAGCAGTCCTCCGCTTATAGGCGGGGAGCTGTTTTTT. Translated, it gives CASSPPLIGGELFF.

In its sample, this clonotype was seen many times. The chain has TRBV6-1 and TRBJ1-2, with D uncertain. Germline CDR1 and CDR2: MNHNS and SASEGT. The germline V and J ends were trimmed by 6 bases and 4 bases, with 9 bases remaining between them. This CDR3 is built from 12 residues. In nucleotides, the CDR3 is TGTGCCAGCAGGGAAATCCTCTATGGCTACACCTTC. Residues: CASREILYGYTF.

Points on this clonotype: This may be a read error, as it is one base from a much larger clone. CDR3 nucleotide sequence: TGTGCCAGCTCACCGGGACAGAAAAATTCGCAGCACTTC. The encoded protein is CASSPGQKNSQHF. The V and J genes are TRBV18 and TRBJ2-7; 7 bases fit TRBD1. This CDR3 contains 13 residues. Germline V CDR1 and CDR2: KGHSH, LQKENI.